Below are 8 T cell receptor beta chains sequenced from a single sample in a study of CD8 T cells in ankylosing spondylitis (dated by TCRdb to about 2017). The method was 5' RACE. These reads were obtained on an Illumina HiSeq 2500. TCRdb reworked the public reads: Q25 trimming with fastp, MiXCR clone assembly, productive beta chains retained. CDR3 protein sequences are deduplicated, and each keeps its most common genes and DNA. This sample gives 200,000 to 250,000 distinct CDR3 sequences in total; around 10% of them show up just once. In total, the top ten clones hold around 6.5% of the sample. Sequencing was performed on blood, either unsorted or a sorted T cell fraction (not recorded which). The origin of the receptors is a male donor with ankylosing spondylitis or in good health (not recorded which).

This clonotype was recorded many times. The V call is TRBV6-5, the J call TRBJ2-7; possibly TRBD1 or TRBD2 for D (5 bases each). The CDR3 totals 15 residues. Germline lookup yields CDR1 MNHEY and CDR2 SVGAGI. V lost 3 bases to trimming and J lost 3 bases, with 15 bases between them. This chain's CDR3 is CASSYVLGPHYEQYF. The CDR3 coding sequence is TGTGCCAGCAGTTATGTTCTGGGACCCCACTACGAGCAGTACTTC.

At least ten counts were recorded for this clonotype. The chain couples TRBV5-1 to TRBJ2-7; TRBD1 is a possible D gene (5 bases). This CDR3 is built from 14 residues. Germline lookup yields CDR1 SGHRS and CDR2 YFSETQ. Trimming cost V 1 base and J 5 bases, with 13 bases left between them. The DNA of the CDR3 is TGCGCCAGCAGCTTGTGGGGCGCCAACCACGAGCAGTACTTC. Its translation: CASSLWGANHEQYF.

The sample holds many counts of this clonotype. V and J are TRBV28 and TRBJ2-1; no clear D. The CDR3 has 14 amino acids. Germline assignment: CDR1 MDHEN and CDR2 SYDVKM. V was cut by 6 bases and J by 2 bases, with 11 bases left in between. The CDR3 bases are TGTGCCAGCAGACCAAGAGGTACCTACAATGAGCAGTTCTTC. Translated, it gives CASRPRGTYNEQFF.

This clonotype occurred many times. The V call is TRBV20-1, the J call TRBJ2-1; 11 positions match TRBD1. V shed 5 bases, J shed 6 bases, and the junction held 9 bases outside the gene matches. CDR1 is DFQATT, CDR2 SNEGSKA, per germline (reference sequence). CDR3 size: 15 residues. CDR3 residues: CSAPFTGTGGNEQFF. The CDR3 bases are TGCAGTGCTCCCTTTACCGGGACAGGGGGCAATGAGCAGTTCTTC.

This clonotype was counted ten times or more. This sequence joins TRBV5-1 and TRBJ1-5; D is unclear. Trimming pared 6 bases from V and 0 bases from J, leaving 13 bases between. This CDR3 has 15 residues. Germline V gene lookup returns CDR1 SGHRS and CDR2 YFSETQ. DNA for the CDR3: TGCGCCAGCACTCAAGACGGAGCTAGCAATCAGCCCCAGCATTTT. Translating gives CASTQDGASNQPQHF.

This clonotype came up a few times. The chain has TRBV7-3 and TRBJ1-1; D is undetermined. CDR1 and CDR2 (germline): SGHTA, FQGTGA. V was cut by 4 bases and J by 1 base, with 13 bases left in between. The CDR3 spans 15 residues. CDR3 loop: CASSSYPGRNTEAFF. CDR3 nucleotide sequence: TGTGCCAGCAGCTCATACCCGGGGAGGAACACTGAAGCTTTCTTT.

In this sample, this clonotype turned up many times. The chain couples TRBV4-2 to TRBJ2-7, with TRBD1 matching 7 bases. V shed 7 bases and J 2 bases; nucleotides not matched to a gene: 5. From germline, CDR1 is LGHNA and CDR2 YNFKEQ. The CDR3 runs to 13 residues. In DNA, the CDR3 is TGTGCCAGCACCGCAGGGGGAACCTACGAGCAGTACTTC. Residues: CASTAGGTYEQYF.

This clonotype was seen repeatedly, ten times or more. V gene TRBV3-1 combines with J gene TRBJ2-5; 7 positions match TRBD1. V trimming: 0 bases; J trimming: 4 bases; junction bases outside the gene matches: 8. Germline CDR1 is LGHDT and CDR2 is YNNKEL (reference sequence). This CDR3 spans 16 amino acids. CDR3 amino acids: CASSQDAAAGGETQYF. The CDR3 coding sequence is TGTGCCAGCAGCCAAGATGCGGCGGCAGGGGGAGAGACCCAGTACTTC.